The 17 T cell receptor beta chains below come from one sample, sequenced in a study of shared clonotypes between healthy human individuals. Positive CCR7 selection of CD45RO-negative cells yielded the naive CD8 cells, and terminally differentiated effector memory CD45RA+ cells were excluded. Libraries were prepared by immunoSEQ multiplex PCR; TCRdb keeps only in-frame clonotypes and omits some of them. The profile shows about 2.1 million clones, around 93% of them singletons. Sample: naive CD8+ T cells from PBMCs. Source of these receptors: a man between 18 and 29 years old in good health. Some clones in this sample may be carry-over from other donors' samples.

The rearrangement uses TRBV10-2 and TRBJ2-7; no definite D call. Trimming took off 4 bases at V and 7 bases at J, with 14 bases between the two ends. This CDR3 contains 13 residues. Germline V gene sequence: CDR1 WSHSY, CDR2 SAAADI. The CDR3 sequence is CASSGAVWSEQYF. The CDR3 DNA reads TGCGCCAGCAGTGGGGCAGTCTGGAGTGAGCAGTACTTC.

The chain recombines TRBV27 with TRBJ2-5; 11 bases line up with TRBD2. Germline V gives CDR1 MNHEY, CDR2 SMNVEV (reference sequence). Germline trimming cut 1 base from V and 1 base from J; bases unmatched to any gene: 5. The CDR3 is 17 amino acids. In DNA, the CDR3 is TGTGCCAGCAGTTTATATTCGGGACTAGCGGTCCAAGAGACCCAGTACTTC. It specifies CASSLYSGLAVQETQYF.

The CDR3 reads CASTLGGGMNTEAFF. The CDR3 nucleotides read TGCGCCAGCACGCTCGGAGGGGGGATGAACACTGAAGCTTTCTTT. The rearrangement uses TRBV5-1 and TRBJ1-1; D may be TRBD1 (6 bases). Germline lookup yields CDR1 SGHRS and CDR2 YFSETQ. V lost 6 bases, J lost 0 bases, and 15 bases lay in between. This CDR3 contains 15 residues.

The chain has TRBV27 and TRBJ1-2; possible D gene TRBD1, 6 bases. Trimming pared 7 bases from V and 8 bases from J, leaving 29 bases between. The CDR3 covers 17 residues. Germline CDR1 MNHEY, CDR2 SMNVEV (reference sequence). CDR3 loop: CASTPGTPWRSGVGYTF. The CDR3 coding sequence is TGTGCCAGCACCCCCGGGACACCCTGGAGAAGTGGGGTGGGCTACACCTTC.

This clone occurred once. At one of its ends the junction is not consistent with the germline gene, which may arise from a read error. The chain combines TRBV7-2 with TRBJ2-1; 12 positions match TRBD2. The CDR3 is 13 residues long. Per the germline V gene, CDR1 is SGHTA and CDR2 is FQGNSA. The CDR3 loop reads CASSRASGRAGIF. Written as DNA, the CDR3 is TGTGCCAGCAGCAGGGCTAGCGGGAGGGCCGGTATCTTC.

The V call is TRBV5-6, the J call TRBJ2-2; D is unresolved. V lost 1 base to trimming and J lost 5 bases, with 12 bases between them. The CDR3 consists of 15 residues. Germline V gene lookup returns CDR1 SGHDT and CDR2 YYEEEE. DNA of the CDR3: TGTGCCAGCAGCTTGTCTATAAGTTGGACCGGGGAGCTGTTTTTT. It codes for CASSLSISWTGELFF.

The CDR3 DNA sequence: TGTGCCAGCAGCTTATCAGGTAACACTGAAGCTTTCTTT. This sequence encodes CASSLSGNTEAFF. The chain employs TRBV7-2 and TRBJ1-1, with D uncertain. CDR1 and CDR2 (germline): SGHTA, FQGNSA. The CDR3 is 13 amino acids. V shed 2 bases and J shed 2 bases, with 6 bases lying between them.

The J gene is TRBJ2-7, the V gene TRBV7-9; 7 bases fit TRBD1. The CDR3 is 15 amino acids. Germline CDR1 is SEHNR and CDR2 is FQNEAQ (reference sequence). Unmatched junction bases numbered 9, after V lost 5 bases and J lost 2 bases. The CDR3 sequence: CASSRTGTATYEQYF. The CDR3, as DNA: TGTGCCAGCAGCCGAACCGGGACAGCCACCTACGAGCAGTACTTC.

In this sample, this clone turned up once. The J gene is TRBJ1-2, the V gene TRBV7-9; 10 bases line up with TRBD1. With V trimmed by 4 bases and J by 8 bases, 7 bases remained unmatched. Germline V gene sequence: CDR1 SEHNR, CDR2 FQNEAQ (reference sequence). The CDR3 spans 14 residues. The CDR3 sequence is CASSSFDRGRGYTF. Here the CDR3 DNA reads TGTGCCAGCAGCTCATTTGACAGGGGGCGAGGCTACACCTTC.

A remark on this clone: A read error is likely, as this CDR3 ends without the conserved phenylalanine or tryptophan. The limits of the CDR3 on the DNA are not certain, so only TCRdb's listed CDR3 is given. The chain recombines TRBV4-1 with TRBJ2-7; TRBD1, the table's D call, was not compared with the DNA. The CDR3 length is 17 residues, termini included. Germline values: CDR1 MGHRA, CDR2 YSYEKL. The CDR3 protein is CASSPGTGVLAEGPFFI.

This clone showed up just once. V is TRBV27 and J is TRBJ1-1; 9 nucleotides agree with TRBD1. The CDR3 runs 11 residues. Losses at the gene ends were 5 bases for V and 11 bases for J; bases not matched to a gene: 3. CDR1 is MNHEY, CDR2 SMNVEV, per germline (reference sequence). The CDR3 here is CASSGGQGAFF. CDR3 coding DNA: TGTGCCAGCAGTGGGGGACAGGGCGCTTTCTTT.

This chain connects TRBV28 to TRBJ2-6; 11 nucleotides line up with TRBD1. Germline-derived CDR1 and CDR2 are MDHEN and SYDVKM. CDR3 length equals 20 residues. V was clipped by 5 bases and J by 4 bases; unmatched bases: 16. CDR3 amino acids: CASSPHVGTGGRRGANVLTF. Here the CDR3 DNA reads TGTGCCAGCAGTCCCCACGTGGGGACAGGGGGTCGACGAGGGGCCAACGTCCTGACTTTC.

The genes are TRBV7-8 and TRBJ2-7; no firm D call. Germline V lookup: CDR1 SGHVS, CDR2 FQNEAQ. The CDR3 contains 12 residues. Trimming removed 7 bases from V and 7 bases from J, with 14 bases in between. This CDR3 is CASTDGFGEQYF. The CDR3 nucleotides read TGTGCCAGCACCGACGGATTTGGAGAGCAGTACTTC. The full variable domain, its missing parts supplied by reference TRBV7-8 and TRBJ2-7, is GAGVSQSPRYKVAKRGQDVALRCDPISGHVSLFWYQQALGQGPEFLTYFQNEAQLDKSGLPSDRFFAERPEGSVSTLKIQRTQQEDSAVYLCASTDGFGEQYFGPGTRLTVT.

The V call is TRBV7-8, the J call TRBJ2-3, with D perhaps assigned TRBD1 or TRBD2 (5 bases each). V was trimmed by 0 bases and J by 0 bases, leaving 13 bases between them. This CDR3 contains 17 residues. Germline V lookup: CDR1 SGHVS, CDR2 FQNEAQ. This CDR3 is CASSLARGGYSTDTQYF. In DNA, the CDR3 is TGTGCCAGCAGCTTAGCGAGGGGCGGCTATAGCACAGATACGCAGTATTTT.

The V gene is TRBV28, the J gene TRBJ2-1, with 7 bases that match TRBD2. After removal of 8 bases from V and 2 bases from J, the junction contained 6 bases not matched to a gene. The CDR3 has 14 residues. Germline-derived CDR1 and CDR2 are MDHEN and SYDVKM. This CDR3 reads CASPRDYPYNEQFF. The DNA of the CDR3 is TGTGCCAGCCCCCGGGACTACCCCTACAATGAGCAGTTCTTC.

CDR3 in amino acids: CASSLTLAGQGEQYF. In nucleotides, the CDR3 is TGTGCCAGCAGCTTGACTCTAGCGGGGCAGGGCGAGCAGTACTTC. The chain is built from TRBV5-6 and TRBJ2-7; TRBD2 aligns across 9 bases. This CDR3 has 15 residues. Germline lookup yields CDR1 SGHDT and CDR2 YYEEEE. The V and J ends lost 1 base and 6 bases, in that order; junction bases with no gene match: 8.

The rearrangement links TRBV14 to TRBJ2-7; TRBD1 matches at 7 bases. The CDR3 length is 13 residues. The V gene's germline CDR1 is SGHDN and CDR2 FVKESK. V lost 1 base and J lost 7; bases outside the gene matches: 4. CDR3 amino acids: CASSQGGGLEQYF. In DNA, the CDR3 is TGTGCCAGCAGCCAAGGAGGGGGCCTGGAGCAGTACTTC.